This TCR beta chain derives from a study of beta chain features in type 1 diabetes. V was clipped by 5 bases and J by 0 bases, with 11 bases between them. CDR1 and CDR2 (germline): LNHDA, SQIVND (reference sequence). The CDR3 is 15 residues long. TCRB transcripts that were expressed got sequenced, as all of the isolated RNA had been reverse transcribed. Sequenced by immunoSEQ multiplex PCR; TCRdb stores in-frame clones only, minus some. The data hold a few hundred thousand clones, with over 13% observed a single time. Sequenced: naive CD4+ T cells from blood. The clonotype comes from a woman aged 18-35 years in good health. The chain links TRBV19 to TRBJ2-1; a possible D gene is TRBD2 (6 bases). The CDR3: CASSGRRDSYNEQFF. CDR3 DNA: TGTGCCAGTAGTGGTCGGCGGGACTCCTACAATGAGCAGTTCTTC.